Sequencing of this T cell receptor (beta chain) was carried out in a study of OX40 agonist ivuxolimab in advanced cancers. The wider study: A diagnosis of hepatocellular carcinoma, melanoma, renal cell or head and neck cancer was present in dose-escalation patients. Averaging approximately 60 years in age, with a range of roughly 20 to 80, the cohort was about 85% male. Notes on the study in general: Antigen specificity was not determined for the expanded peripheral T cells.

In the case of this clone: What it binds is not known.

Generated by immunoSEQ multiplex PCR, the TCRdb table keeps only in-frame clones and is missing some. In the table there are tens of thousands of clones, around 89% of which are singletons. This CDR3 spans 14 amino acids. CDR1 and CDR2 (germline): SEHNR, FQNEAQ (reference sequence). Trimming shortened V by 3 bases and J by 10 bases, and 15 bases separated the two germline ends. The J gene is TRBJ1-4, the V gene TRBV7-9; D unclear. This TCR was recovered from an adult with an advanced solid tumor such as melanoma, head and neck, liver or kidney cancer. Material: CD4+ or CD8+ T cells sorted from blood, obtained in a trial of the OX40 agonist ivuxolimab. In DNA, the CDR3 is TGTGCCAGCAGCTTTGGTAAAATCGGTGGAAAACTGTTTTTT. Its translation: CASSFGKIGGKLFF.